This T cell receptor beta chain was identified during a study of cytomegalovirus exposure and HLA in healthy donors. Background on the study: The approximately 710 first-cohort repertoires and the 120 or so validation repertoires shared the same platform, a later analysis reported.

The assay was immunoSEQ multiplex PCR, and TCRdb's table has in-frame clones only and misses some. The sample contains 150,000 to 200,000 clones, roughly nine tenths of which appear only once. A remark on this clone: Its cognate antigen is unknown.

With 5 bases removed from V and 2 bases from J, the gap between germline ends came to 10 bases. Looked up from germline, CDR1 is MNHEY and CDR2 is SMNVEV (reference sequence). This CDR3 region has 13 residues. General observations from the study: TCR beta chains numbering approximately 150 were designated cytomegalovirus-associated. That first-cohort TCR clusters tended to co-occur in the 100 to 150 validation repertoires was found in a later analysis.

The V and J genes are TRBV27 and TRBJ2-7; D call uncertain. Source material: PBMCs. This sequence was found in a woman in her 30s in good health and CMV-seronegative. The CDR3 protein is CASSLRPAYEQYF. CDR3 sequence (DNA): TGTGCCAGCAGTCTCAGGCCGGCCTACGAGCAGTACTTC.